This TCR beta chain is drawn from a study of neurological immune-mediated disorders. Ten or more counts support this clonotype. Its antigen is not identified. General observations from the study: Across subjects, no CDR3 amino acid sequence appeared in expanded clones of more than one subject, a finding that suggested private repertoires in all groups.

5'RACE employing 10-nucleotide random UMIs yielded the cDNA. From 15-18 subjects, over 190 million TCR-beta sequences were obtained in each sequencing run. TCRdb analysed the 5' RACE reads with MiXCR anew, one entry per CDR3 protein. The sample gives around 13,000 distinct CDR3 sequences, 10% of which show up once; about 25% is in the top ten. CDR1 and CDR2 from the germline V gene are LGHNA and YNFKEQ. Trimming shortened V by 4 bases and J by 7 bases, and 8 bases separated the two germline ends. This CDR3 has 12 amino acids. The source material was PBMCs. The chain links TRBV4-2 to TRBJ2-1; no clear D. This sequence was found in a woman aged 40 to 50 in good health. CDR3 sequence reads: CASSLNRNEQFF. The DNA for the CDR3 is TGTGCCAGCAGCCTAAACCGGAATGAGCAGTTCTTC.